The 10 T cell receptor beta chains listed next were all sequenced from one sample in a study of STAT5B mutations in CD4+ large granular lymphocyte leukemia (dated by TCRdb to 2021 to 2024). Library creation used the immunoSEQ multiplex PCR assay. What TCRdb holds here is the immuneACCESS table cut down to in-frame rearrangements. Part of the clones is not present; checked against another copy, under half of the missing clones reflect an unresolved V gene, and the others are unexplained. The sample table lists under 35,000 clones, 85% to 90% of them with a count of one. The ten largest make up 0.41% of the sample. Sequenced input: CD4+ T cells from blood buffy coats. The receptors were gathered from a human donor in good health.

The V and J genes are TRBV28 and TRBJ2-3; D call uncertain. The ends were cut back, 2 bases at V and 0 bases at J, with 24 bases in the middle. Germline lookup yields CDR1 MDHEN and CDR2 SYDVKM. This CDR3 has 20 amino acids. In DNA, the CDR3 is TGTGCCAGCAGTTTAAGGTCTGTCGCCTCCCCCCCTACTAGCACAGATACGCAGTATTTT. It translates to CASSLRSVASPPTSTDTQYF.

The rearrangement uses TRBV6-5 and TRBJ2-1; 12 bases line up with TRBD1. Germline V gene data show CDR1 as MNHEY and CDR2 as SVGAGI. The CDR3 is made up of 13 amino acids. Trimming at V came to 4 bases and at J to 14 bases, leaving 6 bases not matched to a gene. CDR3 DNA: TGTGCCAGCAGTTCGATGGGACAGGGGGCCAAGTTCTTC. It is translated as CASSSMGQGAKFF.

The V and J genes are TRBV20-1 and TRBJ1-1, with a tentative D call TRBD1 (5 bases). The CDR3 is made up of 11 amino acids. Germline-derived CDR1 and CDR2 are DFQATT and SNEGSKA (reference sequence). Trimming took off 5 bases at V and 4 bases at J, with 8 bases between the two ends. The chain's CDR3 is CSALGGTEAFF. CDR3 sequence (DNA): TGCAGTGCTCTGGGGGGCACTGAAGCTTTCTTT.

The genes are TRBV5-4 and TRBJ2-1; D is unresolved. The CDR3 length is 13 residues. In germline, CDR1 is SGHNT, CDR2 YYREEE (reference sequence). V lost 2 bases and J lost 7, with 10 bases in between. The CDR3: CASSFQDVNEQFF. CDR3 coding DNA: TGTGCCAGCAGCTTCCAGGATGTAAATGAGCAGTTCTTC. Variable domain in full (rest from reference TRBV5-4 and TRBJ2-1): ETGVTQSPTHLIKTRGQQVTLRCSSQSGHNTVSWYQQALGQGPQFIFQYYREEENGRGNFPPRFSGLQFPNYSSELNVNALELDDSALYLCASSFQDVNEQFFGPGTRLTVL.

The chain carries TRBV7-2 and TRBJ2-7, with 8 bases matching TRBD2. CDR3 length: 13 residues. In germline, CDR1 is SGHTA, CDR2 FQGNSA. V was clipped by 3 bases and J by 8 bases; unmatched bases: 6. The CDR3 loop reads CASSFGEREKQYF. The CDR3 DNA reads as TGTGCCAGCAGCTTCGGGGAGCGGGAGAAGCAGTACTTC.

The rearrangement uses TRBV2 and TRBJ1-1; 8 positions match TRBD1. V dropped 6 bases and J dropped 1; count of bases not matched to a gene: 7. The CDR3 has 15 amino acids. The germline V gene encodes CDR1 SNHLY and CDR2 FYNNEI. CDR3 nucleotides: TGTGCCAGCAGCCGACAGGGGATGGAGAACACTGAAGCTTTCTTT. It specifies CASSRQGMENTEAFF.

The J gene is TRBJ2-5, the V gene TRBV2, with D perhaps matching TRBD1 or TRBD2 (6 bases each). Germline CDR1 reads SNHLY; CDR2 reads FYNNEI. The CDR3 runs to 14 residues. Trimming shortened V by 5 bases and J by 2 bases, and 12 bases separated the two germline ends. In DNA, the CDR3 is TGTGCCAGCAGTCCGGGGGCGGTACAAGAGACCCAGTACTTC. Amino acids: CASSPGAVQETQYF. Based on the CDR3 plus reference TRBV2 and TRBJ2-5, the full variable domain is EPEVTQTPSHQVTQMGQEVILRCVPISNHLYFYWYRQILGQKVEFLVSFYNNEISEKSEIFDDQFSVERPDGSNFTLKIRSTKLEDSAMYFCASSPGAVQETQYFGPGTRLLVL.

V is TRBV7-2 and J is TRBJ1-6; 9 nucleotides match TRBD1. Germline CDR1 and CDR2: SGHTA and FQGNSA. V dropped 9 bases and J dropped 10; count of bases not matched to a gene: 7. This CDR3 has 13 residues. CDR3 nucleotide sequence: TGTGCCAGTGAGGGACAGGGTGGATCACCCCTCCACTTT. As protein: CASEGQGGSPLHF.

The chain is built from TRBV2 and TRBJ2-5, with D perhaps matching TRBD1 or TRBD2 (5 bases each). The CDR3 has 14 amino acids. Trimming took 7 bases from V and 4 from J, leaving 16 bases between them. The V gene's germline CDR1 is SNHLY and CDR2 FYNNEI. DNA of the CDR3: TGTGCCAGCAACCTTCCGGGAAGGGGAGAGACCCAGTACTTC. As protein: CASNLPGRGETQYF.

This rearrangement joins TRBV5-1 to TRBJ2-2; TRBD2 is a possible D gene (7 bases). The V and J ends lost 4 bases and 1 base respectively, with 14 bases between them. This CDR3 is 16 amino acids long. Per the germline V gene, CDR1 is SGHRS and CDR2 is YFSETQ. CDR3 sequence reads: CASSQQGGRNTGELFF. The CDR3 DNA follows: TGCGCCAGCAGCCAACAGGGAGGGCGGAACACCGGGGAGCTGTTTTTT.